One and the same sample provided the 9 T cell receptor beta chains below, sequenced in a study of Ad26.COV2.S vaccination and SARS-CoV-2 variants. Treatment reported: around 19 received Ad26.COV2.S at low or high dose, single or two shots; several received placebo; per-sample allocation not given. Samples came from day 63 after the first vaccine or placebo injection. Method: immunoSEQ multiplex PCR; TCRdb's copy keeps in-frame clones and lacks some. The table records 300,000 to 400,000 clones, 70% to 90% of them present only once. This specimen consisted of peripheral blood, obtained in a trial of Ad26.COV2.S vaccine versus placebo. These receptors were taken from a person between 18 and 65 years old who received the Ad26.COV2.S COVID-19 vaccine or a placebo.

This clone is a singleton in its sample. The DNA for the CDR3 is TGCGCCAGCAGCTTGGTATCAGGAGTCAATCAGCCCCAGCATTTT. It specifies CASSLVSGVNQPQHF. V is TRBV5-1 and J is TRBJ1-5; D gene ambiguous. The CDR3 has 15 amino acids. V dropped 0 bases and J dropped 3 bases, with 10 bases sitting between them. CDR1 is SGHRS and CDR2 is YFSETQ in the germline V gene.

The chain carries TRBV5-1 and TRBJ2-7; D possibly corresponds to TRBD2 (6 bases). Trimming cost V 4 bases and J 2 bases, with 19 bases left between them. Germline lookup yields CDR1 SGHRS and CDR2 YFSETQ. The CDR3 runs to 16 residues. CDR3 coding DNA: TGCGCCAGCAGCGGAGACGGGACTCACATAACCTACGAGCAGTACTTC. Translation gives CASSGDGTHITYEQYF. Based on the CDR3 plus reference TRBV5-1 and TRBJ2-7, the full variable domain is KAGVTQTPRYLIKTRGQQVTLSCSPISGHRSVSWYQQTPGQGLQFLFEYFSETQRNKGNFPGRFSGRQFSNSRSEMNVSTLELGDSALYLCASSGDGTHITYEQYFGPGTRLTVT.

The rearrangement links TRBV5-4 to TRBJ1-2, with D possibly being TRBD1 (6 bases). Trimming cost V 0 bases and J 4 bases, with 10 bases left between them. The CDR3 spans 14 residues. From germline, CDR1 is SGHNT and CDR2 YYREEE (reference sequence). CDR3 protein: CASSLGQEAYGYTF. DNA of the CDR3: TGTGCCAGCAGCTTGGGACAGGAAGCCTATGGCTACACCTTC.

V gene TRBV7-8 combines with J gene TRBJ2-7; 14 nucleotides match TRBD2. Germline V gene data show CDR1 as SGHVS and CDR2 as FQNEAQ. The CDR3 is 16 residues long. V lost 6 bases, J lost 5 bases, and 9 bases stayed unmatched. CDR3 DNA sequence: TGTGCCAGCAGGACCGGGACTAGCGGGAGAGTTAACGAGCAGTACTTC. This encodes CASRTGTSGRVNEQYF.

The chain is built from TRBV21-1 and TRBJ1-5; the listed D gene, TRBD1, was not tested against the DNA. TRBV21-1 is a known pseudogene. The CDR3 runs to 16 residues. In nucleotides, the CDR3 is TGTGCCAGCAGCAAAAAGTCTGGGCAGTCCAATCAGCCCCAGCATTTT. Translation gives CASSKKSGQSNQPQHF.

The chain links TRBV4-1 to TRBJ1-2, with 10 bases identical to TRBD1. The CDR3 loop spans 15 amino acids. Trimming took 3 bases from V and 2 from J; bases not matched to a gene: 3. Per germline, CDR1 MGHRA and CDR2 YSYEKL. DNA for the CDR3: TGCGCCAGCAGCCACGGACAGGGGGGAAACTATGGCTACACCTTC. Its protein is CASSHGQGGNYGYTF.

This chain connects TRBV4-3 to TRBJ2-1; 10 bases line up with TRBD1. CDR3 size: 15 residues. Per the germline V gene, CDR1 is LGHNA and CDR2 is YSLEER. The V and J ends lost 2 bases and 8 bases, in that order; junction bases with no gene match: 6. CDR3 coding DNA: TGCGCCAGCAGCCAACCGGGACAGGGGATTTATGAGCAGTTCTTC. As protein: CASSQPGQGIYEQFF.

The J gene is TRBJ2-7, the V gene TRBV7-9; TRBD1 is a possible D gene (5 bases). The CDR3 covers 14 residues. The V end was cut by 5 bases, the J end by 2 bases, with 13 bases between. Germline V gene sequence: CDR1 SEHNR, CDR2 FQNEAQ (reference sequence). CDR3 bases: TGTGCCAGCAGCCTCACCGACAGTACCTACGAGCAGTACTTC. This gives the protein CASSLTDSTYEQYF. Together with reference TRBV7-9 and TRBJ2-7, the CDR3 gives the full variable domain: DTGVSQNPRHKITKRGQNVTFRCDPISEHNRLYWYRQTLGQGPEFLTYFQNEAQLEKSRLLSDRFSAERPKGSFSTLEIQRTEQGDSAMYLCASSLTDSTYEQYFGPGTRLTVT.

The CDR3 here is CASRPTGTMTYEQYF. The CDR3 DNA is TGTGCCAGCAGACCGACCGGAACGATGACCTACGAGCAGTACTTC. V is TRBV27 and J is TRBJ2-7; D gene unclear. The CDR3 is made up of 15 amino acids. Germline V lookup: CDR1 MNHEY, CDR2 SMNVEV (reference sequence). Trimming left V 6 bases short and J 2 bases short, with 17 bases between.